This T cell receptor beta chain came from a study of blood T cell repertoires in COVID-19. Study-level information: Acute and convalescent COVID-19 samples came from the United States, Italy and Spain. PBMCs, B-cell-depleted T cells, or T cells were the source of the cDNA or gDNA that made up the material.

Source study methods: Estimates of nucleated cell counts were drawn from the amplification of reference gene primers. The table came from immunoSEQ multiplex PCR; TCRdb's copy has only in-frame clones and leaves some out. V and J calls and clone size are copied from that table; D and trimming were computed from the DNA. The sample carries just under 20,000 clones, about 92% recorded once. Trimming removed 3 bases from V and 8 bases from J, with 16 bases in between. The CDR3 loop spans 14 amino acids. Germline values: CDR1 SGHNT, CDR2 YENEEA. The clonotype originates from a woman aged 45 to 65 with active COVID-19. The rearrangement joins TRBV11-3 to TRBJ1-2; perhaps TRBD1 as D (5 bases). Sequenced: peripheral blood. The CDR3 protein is CASSLGLLPEGYTF. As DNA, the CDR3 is TGTGCCAGCAGCTTGGGACTTCTCCCCGAGGGCTACACCTTC.